This is a list of T cell receptor beta chains from one sample in a study of shared clonotypes between healthy human individuals. Libraries were prepared by immunoSEQ multiplex PCR; TCRdb keeps only in-frame clonotypes and omits some of them. The table shows about 2 million clones, with over 85% occurring only once. Sequencing was performed on naive CD4+ T cells sorted from blood. These receptors were obtained from a man between 18 and 35 years old in good health. Each CDR3 is given with its conserved first and last residue. Fields, in order: J gene, V gene, D gene, clone size, CDR3 DNA, CDR3 protein. A D gene is named only where the DNA matches it firmly. Where a row states a size, it is once, few, many or the class of an expanded clone; other rows omit it.

TRBJ1-3,TRBV18,TRBD1,NA,TGTGCCAGCTCACCACAGGGACAGAGCTCTGGAAACACCATATATTTT,CASSPQGQSSGNTIYF
TRBJ2-3,TRBV10-1,TRBD1,once,TGCGCCAGCCCCGACAGGGTCGGCACAGATACGCAGTATTTT,CASPDRVGTDTQYF
TRBJ2-3,TRBV9,TRBD1,NA,TGTGCCAGCAGCGTGGACAGGGGTTTGACAGATACGCAGTATTTT,CASSVDRGLTDTQYF
TRBJ1-1,TRBV2,TRBD1,NA,TGTGCCAGCAAACGAGCAGGGGGCACTGAAGCTTTCTTT,CASKRAGGTEAFF
TRBJ1-2,TRBV7-2,NA,NA,TGTGCCAGCAGGAGGCAGGGAGAGGGTGGCTACACCTTC,CASRRQGEGGYTF
TRBJ1-2,TRBV10-3,NA,once,TGTGCCATCAGTGAGTCGAATCCAGTGCCGCGGGACTATGGCTACACCTTC,CAISESNPVPRDYGYTF
TRBJ2-2,TRBV6-1,TRBD2,NA,TGTGCCAGCAGTGTAGTGGAACTAGCGGCGAACACCGGGGAGCTGTTTTTT,CASSVVELAANTGELFF
TRBJ2-6,TRBV6-5,NA,NA,TGTGCCAGCAGTTTCGGAGGACTCTCTGGGGCCAACGTCCTGACTTTC,CASSFGGLSGANVLTF
TRBJ1-5,TRBV6-6,NA,NA,TGTGCCAGCAGTTACGCGGCAGGGAATCAGCCCCAGCATTTT,CASSYAAGNQPQHF
TRBJ1-3,TRBV5-5,NA,NA,TGTGCCAGCAGCTTGGCCGCACTTGGAAACACCATATATTTT,CASSLAALGNTIYF
TRBJ2-7,TRBV18,NA,once,TGTGCCAGCCAGGACAGTGGTAGTGAGCAGTACTTC,CASQDSGSEQYF
TRBJ2-7,TRBV6-1,TRBD2,NA,TGTGCCAGCAGTGAAGCGGGGGGGAGGTCCTACGAGCAGTACTTC,CASSEAGGRSYEQYF
TRBJ2-3,TRBV5-1,NA,NA,TGCGCCAGCAGGGGGAGCGGGGATACGCAGTATTTT,CASRGSGDTQYF
TRBJ1-1,TRBV6-6,NA,once,TGTGCCAGCAGGGGGATACCTGAAGCTTTCTTT,CASRGIPEAFF
TRBJ1-1,TRBV10-1,TRBD1,few,TGCGCCAGCAGATTGACAGGGGGCTTATGGAGGGACACTGAAGCTTTCTTT,CASRLTGGLWRDTEAFF
TRBJ1-2,TRBV28,NA,NA,TGTGCCAGCAGTTCCTCGGGACAATCCTATGGCTACACCTTC,CASSSSGQSYGYTF
TRBJ2-1,TRBV4-1,NA,NA,TGCGCCAGCAGCCATACCCCGCTAGCGAGCTCCAATGAGCAGTTCTTC,CASSHTPLASSNEQFF
TRBJ1-1,TRBV19,NA,NA,TGTGCCAGTAGTGCCGTTATGAACACTGAAGCTTTCTTT,CASSAVMNTEAFF
TRBJ2-1,TRBV28,TRBD2,NA,TGTGCCAGCAGTCCGGGACTAGCGCTCAATGAGCAGTTCTTC,CASSPGLALNEQFF
TRBJ2-7,TRBV25-1,NA,NA,TGTGCCAGCAGTGAATTACATGGGGCAACATACTACGAGCAGTACTTC,CASSELHGATYYEQYF
TRBJ2-7,TRBV12-2,NA,NA,TGTGCAAGTCGCTTAGGGCAGGCTGACTATTATAACGAGCAGTACTTC,CASRLGQADYYNEQYF
TRBJ2-3,TRBV18,TRBD2,NA,TGTGCCAGCTCACCAAGGGCGGGAGGCACAGATACGCAGTATTTT,CASSPRAGGTDTQYF
TRBJ2-7,TRBV10-3,TRBD1,NA,TGTGCCATCTCCCGGGACAGTTTGATCGAGCAGTACTTC,CAISRDSLIEQYF
TRBJ2-1,TRBV6-1,TRBD1,NA,TGTGCCAGCAGTGGGACGGACAGGAAGGTAAATGAGCAGTTCTTC,CASSGTDRKVNEQFF
TRBJ1-1,TRBV5-1,NA,NA,TGCGCCAGCAGCTTGGCCGGCCAGGACACTGAAGCTTTCTTT,CASSLAGQDTEAFF
TRBJ1-6,TRBV4-1,NA,once,TGCGCCAGCAGCCTGGGAGGGGTTAATTCACCCCTCCACTTT,CASSLGGVNSPLHF
TRBJ1-2,TRBV9,NA,NA,TGTGCCAGCAGCGTCGGGGGGTTTGCGTGGTATGGCTACACCTTC,CASSVGGFAWYGYTF
TRBJ1-4,TRBV19,NA,NA,TGTGCCAGGACCTGTGAAAAACTGTTTTTT,CARTCEKLFF
TRBJ1-2,TRBV5-1,TRBD1,NA,TGCGCCAGCAGCTTGAGGACAGGGTCTGGCTACACCTTC,CASSLRTGSGYTF
TRBJ1-1,TRBV5-1,NA,NA,TGCGCCAGCAGCTTGGCGACGGTGAACACTGAAGCTTTCTTT,CASSLATVNTEAFF
TRBJ1-4,TRBV11-2,NA,NA,TGTGCCAGCAGCTTAGATGGGGGTGCGACTAATGAAAAACTGTTTTTT,CASSLDGGATNEKLFF
TRBJ1-3,TRBV6-5,NA,NA,TGTGCCAGCAGTTACTCACCAGATGGAAACACCATATATTTT,CASSYSPDGNTIYF